These 22 T cell receptor beta chains came from one sample sequenced in a study of cytomegalovirus exposure and HLA in healthy donors. PCR amplification relied on 60 Vbeta primers (plus 13 Jbeta primers). Assay: immunoSEQ multiplex PCR; the TCRdb copy retains only in-frame clones and omits some. The sample records under 150,000 clones, around 79% being singletons. The sample comprised PBMCs. The source is a man in his forties in good health and CMV-seropositive.

This clone was found once. The V and J genes are TRBV4-2 and TRBJ2-2; TRBD1 matches 10 bases. This CDR3 has 16 residues. Germline V lookup: CDR1 LGHNA, CDR2 YNFKEQ. After removal of 4 bases from V and 6 bases from J, the junction contained 8 bases not matched to a gene. CDR3 protein: CASSPQGQGVPGELFF. CDR3 coding DNA: TGTGCCAGCAGCCCCCAAGGACAGGGGGTTCCCGGGGAGCTGTTTTTT.

The V and J genes are TRBV2 and TRBJ2-2, with D maybe TRBD1 (6 bases). CDR1 and CDR2 from the germline V gene are SNHLY and FYNNEI. The CDR3 totals 14 residues. With 7 bases removed from V and 2 bases from J, the gap between germline ends came to 11 bases. Here the CDR3 reads CASTKDRNTGELFF. In nucleotides, the CDR3 is TGTGCCAGCACCAAGGACAGAAACACCGGGGAGCTGTTTTTT.

For this clone: The junction and the germline gene differ at one end; a read error may be behind it. The chain employs TRBV7-9 and TRBJ2-5; tentative D call: TRBD1 (6 bases). The CDR3 contains 18 residues. Germline CDR1 and CDR2: SEHNR and FQNEAQ (reference sequence). The DNA of the CDR3 is TGTTCCAGCAGCCAGTTATGGGAGAGGGGCAGGGGAAAAGAGACCCAGTACTTC. As protein: CSSSQLWERGRGKETQYF. Supplemented by reference TRBV7-9 and TRBJ2-5, the full variable domain reads DTGVSQNPRHKITKRGQNVTFRCDPISEHNRLYWYRQTLGQGPEFLTYFQNEAQLEKSRLLSDRFSAERPKGSFSTLEIQRTEQGDSAMYLCSSSQLWERGRGKETQYFGPGTRLLVL.

V gene TRBV19 combines with J gene TRBJ1-1; 7 bases align to TRBD1. Germline loops: CDR1 LNHDA, CDR2 SQIVND (reference sequence). The CDR3 is 14 residues long. The trim removed 4 bases at V and 5 bases at J, leaving 7 bases unmatched. The CDR3 here is CASSTRGMRTEAFF. Written as DNA, the CDR3 is TGTGCCAGTAGTACCAGGGGGATGAGAACTGAAGCTTTCTTT.

As to this clone: Other DNA sequences in the sample encode the same CDR3. The rearrangement joins TRBV2 to TRBJ2-7; 8 bases match TRBD1. The V segment lost 6 bases and the J segment 3 bases; nucleotides outside the gene matches: 1. Germline CDR1 SNHLY, CDR2 FYNNEI. The CDR3 extends over 12 amino acids. CDR3: CASSGQGYEQYF. The CDR3 nucleotides read TGTGCCAGCAGCGGACAGGGCTACGAGCAGTACTTC.

This rearrangement joins TRBV27 to TRBJ2-1; D may be TRBD1 (5 bases). V lost 4 bases and J 2 bases, leaving 6 bases between the germline ends. The CDR3 covers 13 residues. Germline V gene sequence: CDR1 MNHEY, CDR2 SMNVEV (reference sequence). CDR3 DNA sequence: TGTGCCAGCAGTTCGGACACCTACAATGAGCAGTTCTTC. Protein sequence: CASSSDTYNEQFF.

The rearrangement links TRBV9 to TRBJ2-1; D perhaps matches TRBD1 (6 bases). This CDR3 spans 17 amino acids. The V end was cut by 0 bases, the J end by 6 bases, with 19 bases between. The V gene's germline CDR1 is SGDLS and CDR2 YYNGEE. The CDR3 protein is CASSVGDKNPFINEQFF. In nucleotides, the CDR3 is TGTGCCAGCAGCGTAGGGGACAAGAATCCTTTCATCAATGAGCAGTTCTTC.

This clone was observed a few times. The V and J genes are TRBV30 and TRBJ1-3; unclear D gene. V lost 0 bases, J lost 4 bases, and 4 bases lay in between. Germline V lookup: CDR1 GTSNPN, CDR2 SVGIG (reference sequence). The CDR3 contains 12 residues. The CDR3 region is CAWSVLGNTIYF. The CDR3 DNA is TGTGCCTGGAGTGTTTTAGGAAACACCATATATTTT.

This chain joins TRBV5-4 and TRBJ2-7, with D perhaps TRBD2 (6 bases). Trimming cost V 5 bases and J 3 bases, with 18 bases left between them. Germline values: CDR1 SGHNT, CDR2 YYREEE (reference sequence). This CDR3 is built from 15 residues. CDR3 DNA: TGTGCCAGCAGTCCATTGGGGGGAACCAGCTACGAGCAGTACTTC. As protein: CASSPLGGTSYEQYF.

The rearrangement uses TRBV5-1 and TRBJ1-1, with D uncertain. The V gene lost 1 base and the J gene lost 1 base, with 11 bases spanning the gap. The germline CDR1 and CDR2 sequences are SGHRS and YFSETQ. CDR3 size: 15 residues. The CDR3 nucleotides are TGCGCCAGCAGCTTGCTGACACCGGCGAACACTGAAGCTTTCTTT. Its protein product is CASSLLTPANTEAFF.

The chain uses TRBV4-3 and TRBJ1-2; TRBD1 agrees at 8 bases. V lost 0 bases to trimming and J lost 2 bases; unmatched junction nucleotides: 8. The CDR3 runs 17 residues. Germline V gene sequence: CDR1 LGHNA, CDR2 YSLEER. Here the CDR3 reads CASSQDRAGQDNYGYTF. CDR3 in DNA: TGCGCCAGCAGCCAAGATCGAGCGGGACAGGACAACTATGGCTACACCTTC.

V is TRBV6-1 and J is TRBJ2-3; tentative D call: TRBD2 (6 bases). The CDR3 totals 16 residues. Trimming removed 2 bases from V and 3 bases from J, with 15 bases in between. The germline gives CDR1 MNHNS, CDR2 SASEGT. The CDR3: CASSESGTLWTDTQYF. The CDR3 DNA follows: TGTGCCAGCAGTGAATCGGGGACTTTGTGGACAGATACGCAGTATTTT.

The rearrangement joins TRBV18 to TRBJ1-6; possibly TRBD1 for D (6 bases). CDR1 and CDR2 (germline): KGHSH, LQKENI. The CDR3 sequence is 16 residues long. V was trimmed by 0 bases and J by 8 bases, leaving 14 bases between them. CDR3: CASSPPNRDGHSPLHF. The DNA of the CDR3 is TGTGCCAGCTCACCACCGAACAGGGATGGACATTCACCCCTCCACTTT.

This clone was detected a few times. The chain recombines TRBV21-1 with TRBJ2-7; TRBD2 is taken as the D call from the table, unchecked against the DNA. TRBV21-1 is a listed pseudogene. CDR3 length: 20 residues. The CDR3 loop is CASSKDCNAESTSATYEQYF. CDR3 DNA sequence: TGTGCCAGCAGCAAAGATTGCAACGCGGAGTCGACTAGCGCTACCTACGAGCAGTACTTC.

This chain uses TRBV4-1 with TRBJ2-1, with 14 bases lining up with TRBD2. The CDR3 totals 16 residues. The trim removed 5 bases at V and 6 bases at J, leaving 6 bases unmatched. Germline-derived CDR1 and CDR2 are MGHRA and YSYEKL. The DNA of the CDR3 is TGCGCCAGCAGCACCTGGGGGACTAGCGGGAGCAATGAGCAGTTCTTC. It yields the protein CASSTWGTSGSNEQFF.

This chain joins TRBV4-3 and TRBJ2-3; tentative D call: TRBD2 (6 bases). CDR1 is LGHNA, CDR2 YSLEER, per germline. The CDR3 extends over 16 amino acids. Trimming pared 0 bases from V and 4 bases from J, leaving 14 bases between. The chain's CDR3 is CASSQDAGTPPDTQYF. CDR3 DNA: TGCGCCAGCAGCCAAGATGCGGGAACACCCCCAGATACGCAGTATTTT.

The chain joins TRBV15 to TRBJ1-5, with D tentatively TRBD1 (5 bases). This CDR3 region has 15 residues. Deletions cut 8 bases from V and 3 bases from J, with 17 bases between. The germline V gene encodes CDR1 LNHNV and CDR2 YYDKDF (reference sequence). CDR3 residues: CATSTVRGSNQPQHF. In DNA form, the CDR3 reads TGTGCCACCTCGACTGTAAGGGGATCCAATCAGCCCCAGCATTTT. Using reference TRBV15 and TRBJ1-5 for the parts outside the CDR3, the full variable domain is DAMVIQNPRYQVTQFGKPVTLSCSQTLNHNVMYWYQQKSSQAPKLLFHYYDKDFNNEADTPDNFQSRRPNTSFCFLDIRSPGLGDTAMYLCATSTVRGSNQPQHFGDGTRLSIL.

This chain links TRBV30 with TRBJ2-5; 9 bases fit TRBD2. After removal of 4 bases from V and 5 bases from J, the junction contained 5 bases not matched to a gene. In germline, CDR1 is GTSNPN, CDR2 SVGIG (reference sequence). The CDR3 runs 13 residues. The CDR3 loop reads CAWMTSGGETQYF. CDR3 in DNA: TGTGCCTGGATGACTAGCGGAGGGGAGACCCAGTACTTC.

This chain links TRBV9 with TRBJ2-3, with TRBD2 matching 14 bases. The CDR3 is made up of 20 amino acids. V shed 4 bases, J shed 6 bases, and the junction held 19 bases outside the gene matches. The germline CDR1 and CDR2 sequences are SGDLS and YYNGEE. As DNA, the CDR3 is TGTGCCAGCAGCAACCCGGGACTAGCGGGGGAATTTCGGGTTCCGGATACGCAGTATTTT. Protein: CASSNPGLAGEFRVPDTQYF.

This clone was counted between two and nine times. The junction and the germline gene differ at one end; a read error may be behind it. The chain recombines TRBV5-4 with TRBJ2-1; possibly TRBD2 for D (6 bases). Germline loops: CDR1 SGHNT, CDR2 YYREEE (reference sequence). CDR3 length: 16 amino acids. The CDR3 reads CASSQEAGGTYNEQFF. The DNA of the CDR3 is TGCGCCAGCAGCCAAGAAGCGGGTGGGACCTACAATGAGCAGTTCTTC.

The gene calls are TRBV11-2 and TRBJ2-5; no definite D call. The CDR3 sequence is 12 residues long. Germline loops: CDR1 SGHAT, CDR2 FQNNGV. Trimming removed 3 bases at V and 5 bases at J, with 7 bases between. In DNA, the CDR3 is TGTGCCAGCAGCTTTTCGGAGGAGACCCAGTACTTC. It translates to CASSFSEETQYF.

Note on this clone: An end of the junction does not agree with germline; a read error may underlie this. The V and J genes are TRBV7-9 and TRBJ1-2; 7 bases fit TRBD1. Per germline, CDR1 SEHNR and CDR2 FQNEAQ (reference sequence). The CDR3 extends over 13 amino acids. The CDR3 protein is CSSSSQGNYGYTF. As DNA, the CDR3 is TGTTCCAGCAGCTCACAGGGGAACTATGGCTACACCTTC.